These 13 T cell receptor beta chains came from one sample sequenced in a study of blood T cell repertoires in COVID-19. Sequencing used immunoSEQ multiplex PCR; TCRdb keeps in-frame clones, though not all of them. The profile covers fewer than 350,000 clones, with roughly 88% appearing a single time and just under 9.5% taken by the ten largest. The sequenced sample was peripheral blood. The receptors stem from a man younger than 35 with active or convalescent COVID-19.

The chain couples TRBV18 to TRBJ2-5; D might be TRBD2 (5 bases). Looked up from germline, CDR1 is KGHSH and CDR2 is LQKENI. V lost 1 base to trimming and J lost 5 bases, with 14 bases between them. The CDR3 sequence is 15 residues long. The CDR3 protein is CASSPRADRGETQYF. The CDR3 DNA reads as TGTGCCAGCTCACCACGGGCCGATAGAGGGGAGACCCAGTACTTC.

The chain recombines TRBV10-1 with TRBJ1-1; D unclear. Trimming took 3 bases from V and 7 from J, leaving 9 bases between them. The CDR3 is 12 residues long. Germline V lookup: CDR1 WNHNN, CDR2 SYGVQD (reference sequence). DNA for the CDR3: TGCGCCAGCAGTGACTTCGGGAGTGAAGCTTTCTTT. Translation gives CASSDFGSEAFF.

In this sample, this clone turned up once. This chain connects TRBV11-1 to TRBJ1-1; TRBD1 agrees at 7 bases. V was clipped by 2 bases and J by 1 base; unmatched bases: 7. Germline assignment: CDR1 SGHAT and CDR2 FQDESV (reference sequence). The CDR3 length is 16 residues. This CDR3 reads CASSLTTGEWNTEAFF. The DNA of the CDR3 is TGTGCCAGCAGCTTAACTACAGGGGAGTGGAACACTGAAGCTTTCTTT.

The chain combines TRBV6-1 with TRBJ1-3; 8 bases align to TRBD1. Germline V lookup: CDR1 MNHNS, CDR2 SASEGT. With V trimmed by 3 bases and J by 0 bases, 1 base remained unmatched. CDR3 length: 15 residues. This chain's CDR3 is CASSETGASGNTIYF. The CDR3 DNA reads TGTGCCAGCAGTGAGACAGGGGCCTCTGGAAACACCATATATTTT.

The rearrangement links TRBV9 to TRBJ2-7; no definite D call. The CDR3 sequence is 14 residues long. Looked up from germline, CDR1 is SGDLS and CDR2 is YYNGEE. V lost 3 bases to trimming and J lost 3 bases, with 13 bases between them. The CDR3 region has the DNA TGTGCCAGCAGCGCCTCCCTATCTAACTACGAGCAGTACTTC. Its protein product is CASSASLSNYEQYF. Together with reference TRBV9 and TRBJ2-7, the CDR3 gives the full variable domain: DSGVTQTPKHLITATGQRVTLRCSPRSGDLSVYWYQQSLDQGLQFLIQYYNGEERAKGNILERFSAQQFPDLHSELNLSSLELGDSALYFCASSASLSNYEQYFGPGTRLTVT.

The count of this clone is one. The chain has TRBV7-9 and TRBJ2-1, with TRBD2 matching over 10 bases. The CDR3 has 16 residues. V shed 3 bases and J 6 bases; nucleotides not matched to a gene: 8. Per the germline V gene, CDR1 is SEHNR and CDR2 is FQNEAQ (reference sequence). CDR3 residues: CASSFKLAGGLNEQFF. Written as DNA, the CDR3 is TGTGCCAGCAGCTTCAAATTAGCGGGGGGCCTCAATGAGCAGTTCTTC.

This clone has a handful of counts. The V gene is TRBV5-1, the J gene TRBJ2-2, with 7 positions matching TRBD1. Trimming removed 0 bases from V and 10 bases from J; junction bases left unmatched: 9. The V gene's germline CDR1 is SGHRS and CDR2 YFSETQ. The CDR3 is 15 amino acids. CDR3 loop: CASSLADRAKTELFF. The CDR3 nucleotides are TGCGCCAGCAGCTTGGCTGACAGGGCAAAGACGGAGCTGTTTTTT.

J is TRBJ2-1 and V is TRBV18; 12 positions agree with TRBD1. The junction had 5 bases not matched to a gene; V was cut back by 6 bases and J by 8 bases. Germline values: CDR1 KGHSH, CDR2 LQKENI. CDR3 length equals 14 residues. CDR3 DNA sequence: TGTGCCAGCTCCTCAGGGACAGGGGGCGATGAGCAGTTCTTC. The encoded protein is CASSSGTGGDEQFF.

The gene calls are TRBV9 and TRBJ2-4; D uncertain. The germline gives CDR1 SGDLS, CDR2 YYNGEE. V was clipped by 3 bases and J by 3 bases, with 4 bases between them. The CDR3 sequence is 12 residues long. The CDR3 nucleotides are TGTGCCAGCAGCGGGCTCAAAAACATTCAGTACTTC. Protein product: CASSGLKNIQYF.

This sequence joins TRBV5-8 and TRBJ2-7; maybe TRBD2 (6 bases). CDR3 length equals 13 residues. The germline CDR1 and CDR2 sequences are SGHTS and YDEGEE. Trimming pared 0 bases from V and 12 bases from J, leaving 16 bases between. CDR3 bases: TGTGCCAGCAGCTTGGAGGCGTCGGGACTGTTGTACTTC. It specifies CASSLEASGLLYF.

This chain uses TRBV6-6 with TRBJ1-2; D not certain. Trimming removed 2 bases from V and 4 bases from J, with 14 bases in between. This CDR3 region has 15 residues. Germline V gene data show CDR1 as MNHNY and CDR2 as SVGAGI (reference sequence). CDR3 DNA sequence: TGTGCCAGCAGTTACGGTGAGGGTGGTGTCTATGGCTACACCTTC. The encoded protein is CASSYGEGGVYGYTF.

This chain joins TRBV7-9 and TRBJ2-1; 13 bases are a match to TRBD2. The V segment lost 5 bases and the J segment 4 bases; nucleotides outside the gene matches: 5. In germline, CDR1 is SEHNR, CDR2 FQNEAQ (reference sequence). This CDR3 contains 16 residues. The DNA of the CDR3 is TGTGCCAGCAGCCCTGGGACTAGCGGGAAATACAATGAGCAGTTCTTC. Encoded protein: CASSPGTSGKYNEQFF.

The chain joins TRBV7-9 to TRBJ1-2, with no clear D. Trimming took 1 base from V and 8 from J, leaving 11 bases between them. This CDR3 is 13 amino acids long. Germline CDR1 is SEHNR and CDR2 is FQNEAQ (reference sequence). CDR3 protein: CASSLVPERGYTF. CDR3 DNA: TGTGCCAGCAGCTTAGTCCCGGAGAGGGGCTACACCTTC.